Listed below are T cell receptor beta chains from one sample, sequenced in a study of PD-L1 blockade in urothelial cancer. The method was immunoSEQ multiplex PCR; TCRdb's version includes in-frame clones alone and lacks a portion of them. The sample records 41,000 or so clones, 82% being singletons. The sample consisted of PBMCs, taken around atezolizumab (anti-PD-L1) treatment. The source of these receptors is a man aged 60 to 75 with urothelial cancer. Both conserved end residues are part of each CDR3. D genes are given only for firm matches. The size field is filled for only some rows; it gives once, few, many or a size class.

D: TRBD2
size: -
length: 15
V: TRBV25-1
J: TRBJ2-2
DNA: TGTGCCAGCAGTGAAACCAGCGGGGGCACCGGGGAGCTGTTTTTT
CDR3: CASSETSGGTGELFF

D: -
size: -
length: 15
V: TRBV18
J: TRBJ1-1
DNA: TGTGCCAGCTCGGTGATGACAGGTAGCAACACTGAAGCTTTCTTT
CDR3: CASSVMTGSNTEAFF

D: -
size: -
length: 14
V: TRBV6-6
J: TRBJ1-5
DNA: TGTGCCAGCAGTAACGGGGACTCCAATCAGCCCCAGCATTTT
CDR3: CASSNGDSNQPQHF

D: TRBD1
size: -
length: 17
V: TRBV7-2
J: TRBJ2-2
DNA: TGTGCCAGCAGCCCCGGACAGGGAAGAATGAACACCGGGGAGCTGTTTTTT
CDR3: CASSPGQGRMNTGELFF

D: -
size: medium-sized
length: 13
V: TRBV27
J: TRBJ2-7
DNA: TGTGCCAGCAGTTTATCCCCCTACTACGAGCAGTACTTC
CDR3: CASSLSPYYEQYF

D: -
size: -
length: 12
V: TRBV7-2
J: TRBJ1-2
DNA: TGTGCCAGCAGCTTAGCAGGGGGTGACTACACCTTC
CDR3: CASSLAGGDYTF

D: TRBD1
size: -
length: 13
V: TRBV2
J: TRBJ1-2
DNA: TGTGCCAGCAAAAGGACAGGGGGCAATGGCTACACCTTC
CDR3: CASKRTGGNGYTF

D: -
size: -
length: 13
V: TRBV5-4
J: TRBJ2-7
DNA: TGTGCCAGCAGCTATGGCAGGTCCCGCGAGCAGTACTTC
CDR3: CASSYGRSREQYF

D: TRBD2
size: once
length: 14
V: TRBV6-1
J: TRBJ2-7
DNA: TGTGCCAGCAGTGTTCGGCGGGGGGTTCGGGAGCAGTACTTC
CDR3: CASSVRRGVREQYF

D: TRBD1
size: -
length: 14
V: TRBV5-6
J: TRBJ1-1
DNA: TGTGCCAGCAGCTTGGTTTCAGGGGGCACTGAAGCTTTCTTT
CDR3: CASSLVSGGTEAFF

D: TRBD2
size: -
length: 16
V: TRBV5-1
J: TRBJ2-1
DNA: TGCGCCAGCAGCTTTGGGACTAGCGGGGGTTACAATGAGCAGTTCTTC
CDR3: CASSFGTSGGYNEQFF

D: -
size: -
length: 15
V: TRBV30
J: TRBJ2-7
DNA: TGTGCCTGGAGTCCCAGGGGTCCTAGCTCCTACGAGCAGTACTTC
CDR3: CAWSPRGPSSYEQYF

D: -
size: -
length: 15
V: TRBV7-9
J: TRBJ1-6
DNA: TGTGCCAGCAGCCTCACAGGGTTGGATAATTCACCCCTCCACTTT
CDR3: CASSLTGLDNSPLHF

D: TRBD1
size: -
length: 19
V: TRBV7-9
J: TRBJ2-1
DNA: TGTGCCAGCAGCCCGATCCGGGACAGGGGGCTTCGCTCCTACAATGAGCAGTTCTTC
CDR3: CASSPIRDRGLRSYNEQFF

D: -
size: -
length: 14
V: TRBV2
J: TRBJ1-4
DNA: TGTGCCAGCAGTTTGACACGAGTCTTAGAAAAACTGTTTTTT
CDR3: CASSLTRVLEKLFF

D: -
size: once
length: 14
V: TRBV28
J: TRBJ1-1
DNA: TGTGCCAGCAGTTCTCAGGACATGAACACTGAAGCTTTCTTT
CDR3: CASSSQDMNTEAFF

D: -
size: -
length: 13
V: TRBV14
J: TRBJ2-1
DNA: TGTGCCAGCAGCCAAGATCCGAGAGATGAGCAGTTCTTC
CDR3: CASSQDPRDEQFF

D: TRBD1
size: -
length: 13
V: TRBV6-1
J: TRBJ1-2
DNA: TGTGCCAGCAGTAGGACAGGGGGCTATGGCTACACCTTC
CDR3: CASSRTGGYGYTF

D: TRBD2
size: -
length: 15
V: TRBV2
J: TRBJ2-3
DNA: TGTGCCAGCAGTAATAGCGGGGGGGCAACAGATACGCAGTATTTT
CDR3: CASSNSGGATDTQYF

D: TRBD1
size: -
length: 14
V: TRBV30
J: TRBJ2-7
DNA: TGTGCCTGGAGGCAGAGACAGGGGGGGGACGAGCAGTACTTC
CDR3: CAWRQRQGGDEQYF

D: TRBD1
size: -
length: 16
V: TRBV11-2
J: TRBJ2-1
DNA: TGTGCCAGCAGCTTGAGTGATTGGCAGGGGGCCAATGAGCAGTTCTTC
CDR3: CASSLSDWQGANEQFF

D: -
size: -
length: 14
V: TRBV28
J: TRBJ1-2
DNA: TGTGCCAGCAGCTCACCCCCAGAAAACTATGGCTACACCTTC
CDR3: CASSSPPENYGYTF

D: TRBD1
size: -
length: 17
V: TRBV5-1
J: TRBJ2-2
DNA: TGCGCCAGCAGCTTGGGACAGGGCCCCCTGGTAACCGGGGAGCTGTTTTTT
CDR3: CASSLGQGPLVTGELFF

D: -
size: once
length: 13
V: TRBV25-1
J: TRBJ2-3
DNA: TGTGCCAGCAGTGATCCCCTGACAGATACGCAGTATTTT
CDR3: CASSDPLTDTQYF

D: TRBD1
size: -
length: 16
V: TRBV2
J: TRBJ2-3
DNA: TGTGCCAGCAGTGAAGTCAGGGGGCGGGTTACAGATACGCAGTATTTT
CDR3: CASSEVRGRVTDTQYF

D: TRBD1
size: -
length: 15
V: TRBV5-1
J: TRBJ2-7
DNA: TGCGCCAGCAGCGACCGGGACAGGGGTTCCTACGAGCAGTACTTC
CDR3: CASSDRDRGSYEQYF

D: -
size: -
length: 11
V: TRBV7-9
J: TRBJ2-1
DNA: TGTGCCAGCAGCTTGACGGGTGAGCAGTTCTTC
CDR3: CASSLTGEQFF

D: -
size: once
length: 14
V: TRBV5-1
J: TRBJ2-3
DNA: TGCGCCAGCAGCTTTGCGGGGAACACAGATACGCAGTATTTT
CDR3: CASSFAGNTDTQYF

D: TRBD2
size: -
length: 13
V: TRBV5-1
J: TRBJ2-7
DNA: TGCGCCAGCAGCCGGGGGGGCGTGTACGAGCAGTACTTC
CDR3: CASSRGGVYEQYF

D: -
size: -
length: 14
V: TRBV9
J: TRBJ2-7
DNA: TGTGCCAGCAGCGTAGACGGACACGGCTACGAGCAGTACTTC
CDR3: CASSVDGHGYEQYF

D: TRBD2
size: few
length: 17
V: TRBV7-6
J: TRBJ2-3
DNA: TGTGCCAGCAGCCGGTGGGGCGGGGGACCCAACACAGATACGCAGTATTTT
CDR3: CASSRWGGGPNTDTQYF

D: -
size: -
length: 12
V: TRBV5-1
J: TRBJ2-7
DNA: TGCGCCAGCAGCTTCTCAGGGCGCGAGCAGTACTTC
CDR3: CASSFSGREQYF

D: TRBD2
size: -
length: 15
V: TRBV18
J: TRBJ2-3
DNA: TGTGCCAGCTCACCGACTAGCGGGGGTGCAGATACGCAGTATTTT
CDR3: CASSPTSGGADTQYF

D: -
size: once
length: 15
V: TRBV7-8
J: TRBJ2-1
DNA: TGTGCCAGCAGCTCCCTAATGAGCCCCTACAATGAGCAGTTCTTC
CDR3: CASSSLMSPYNEQFF

D: -
size: -
length: 15
V: TRBV2
J: TRBJ1-3
DNA: TGTGCCAGCAGTGAATCGGGAAATTCTGGAAACACCATATATTTT
CDR3: CASSESGNSGNTIYF